What follows are 19 T cell receptor beta chains derived from one specimen sequenced in a study of multiple sclerosis patients with progressive multifocal leukoencephalopathy. Time point denoted: approximately 12 months of natalizumab therapy. This table comes from immunoSEQ multiplex PCR, and its TCRdb copy is limited to in-frame clones, with some not included. Among roughly 29,000 clones listed, roughly 90% were seen once. Sequencing was performed on PBMCs, taken from a patient treated with natalizumab. These receptors originate from a human donor with multiple sclerosis.

The chain links TRBV15 to TRBJ1-3; D uncertain. Trimming took 0 bases from V and 3 from J, leaving 9 bases between them. CDR1 and CDR2 (germline): LNHNV, YYDKDF (reference sequence). The CDR3 length is 15 residues. CDR3 DNA sequence: TGTGCCACCAGCAGAGATGGAACAGTTGGAAACACCATATATTTT. It codes for CATSRDGTVGNTIYF.

The genes are TRBV6-5 and TRBJ1-2; no firm D call. The CDR3 is made up of 12 amino acids. Germline loops: CDR1 MNHEY, CDR2 SVGAGI. V was cut by 3 bases and J by 9 bases, with 11 bases left in between. CDR3 loop: CASSYTASSYTF. The CDR3 DNA follows: TGTGCCAGCAGTTATACGGCGTCAAGCTACACCTTC.

J is TRBJ1-1 and V is TRBV2, with 8 bases identical to TRBD1. CDR3 length: 13 residues. The germline V gene has CDR1 SNHLY and CDR2 FYNNEI. V gave up 6 bases and J gave up 7 bases; unmatched junction bases: 7. The CDR3 DNA sequence: TGTGCCAGCAGGGACAGGGTGGTAAGTGAAGCTTTCTTT. It codes for CASRDRVVSEAFF. The whole variable domain, remainder taken from reference TRBV2 and TRBJ1-1, is EPEVTQTPSHQVTQMGQEVILRCVPISNHLYFYWYRQILGQKVEFLVSFYNNEISEKSEIFDDQFSVERPDGSNFTLKIRSTKLEDSAMYFCASRDRVVSEAFFGQGTRLTVV.

The V gene is TRBV14, the J gene TRBJ2-2, with D tentatively TRBD1 (6 bases). Trimming took 5 bases from V and 8 from J, leaving 18 bases between them. CDR3 length: 15 residues. In germline, CDR1 is SGHDN, CDR2 FVKESK. The CDR3 region has the DNA TGTGCCAGCAGCTGGACAGTCGGAATGGAGGGGGAGCTGTTTTTT. Translating it yields CASSWTVGMEGELFF.

The rearrangement joins TRBV10-2 to TRBJ1-5, with D unresolved. Germline V CDR1 and CDR2: WSHSY, SAAADI. The CDR3 spans 12 residues. The V end lost 3 bases, the J end lost 7 bases, and 7 bases lay between the germline ends. CDR3 sequence reads: CASSETGQPQHF. The DNA of the CDR3 is TGCGCCAGCAGTGAAACCGGGCAGCCCCAGCATTTT.

This rearrangement joins TRBV7-8 to TRBJ2-7; D not certain. This CDR3 has 12 residues. The V end lost 3 bases, the J end lost 3 bases, and 6 bases lay between the germline ends. CDR1 is SGHVS and CDR2 is FQNEAQ in the germline V gene. The CDR3 nucleotides are TGTGCCAGCAGCTTTGGGGACTACGAGCAGTACTTC. It translates to CASSFGDYEQYF.

This sequence joins TRBV6-5 and TRBJ1-5; D unresolved. Trimming stripped 5 bases from V and 8 bases from J, with 16 bases between. The CDR3 is 14 amino acids. Looked up from germline, CDR1 is MNHEY and CDR2 is SVGAGI. CDR3 DNA: TGTGCCAGCAGTGAAGTCCCCCTACCAGAGCCCCAGCATTTT. This translates into CASSEVPLPEPQHF.

V gene TRBV19 combines with J gene TRBJ2-7, with TRBD1 matching 9 bases. The germline V gene encodes CDR1 LNHDA and CDR2 SQIVND (reference sequence). Unmatched junction bases numbered 4, after V lost 3 bases and J lost 1 base. CDR3 length equals 15 residues. Written as DNA, the CDR3 is TGTGCCAGTAGTATGAGTGGGACAGGGTCCTACGAGCAGTACTTC. Translation gives CASSMSGTGSYEQYF.

The chain combines TRBV7-2 with TRBJ2-7; TRBD2 matches at 9 bases. This CDR3 is built from 14 residues. The germline V gene encodes CDR1 SGHTA and CDR2 FQGNSA. Trimming cost V 3 bases and J 4 bases; bases outside gene matches: 4. The CDR3 loop reads CASSFGGGAYEQYF. The DNA for the CDR3 is TGTGCCAGCAGCTTTGGCGGGGGGGCATACGAGCAGTACTTC. Based on the CDR3 plus reference TRBV7-2 and TRBJ2-7, the full variable domain is GAGVSQSPSNKVTEKGKDVELRCDPISGHTALYWYRQSLGQGLEFLIYFQGNSAPDKSGLPSDRFSAERTGGSVSTLTIQRTQQEDSAVYLCASSFGGGAYEQYFGPGTRLTVT.

The chain couples TRBV10-1 to TRBJ2-1; no firm D call. Trimming removed 5 bases from V and 8 bases from J, with 16 bases in between. CDR1 is WNHNN and CDR2 is SYGVQD in the germline V gene (reference sequence). This CDR3 contains 14 residues. CDR3 protein: CASSSGLAGDEQFF. In DNA, the CDR3 is TGCGCCAGCAGTTCTGGGTTAGCAGGCGATGAGCAGTTCTTC.

The chain uses TRBV30 and TRBJ1-4; D not resolved. Germline loops: CDR1 GTSNPN, CDR2 SVGIG (reference sequence). The CDR3 has 15 amino acids. Trimming took 3 bases from V and 0 from J, leaving 11 bases between them. This chain's CDR3 is CAWSATPATNEKLFF. As DNA, the CDR3 is TGTGCCTGGAGCGCGACCCCCGCAACTAATGAAAAACTGTTTTTT.

The chain's CDR3 is CASKGAGETQYF. The CDR3, as DNA: TGTGCCAGCAAGGGTGCGGGCGAGACCCAGTACTTC. The genes are TRBV2 and TRBJ2-5; TRBD2 might be the D (5 bases). The CDR3 loop spans 12 amino acids. Trimming took 7 bases from V and 5 from J, leaving 11 bases between them. The germline gives CDR1 SNHLY, CDR2 FYNNEI. Full variable domain (remainder filled in from reference TRBV2 and TRBJ2-5): EPEVTQTPSHQVTQMGQEVILRCVPISNHLYFYWYRQILGQKVEFLVSFYNNEISEKSEIFDDQFSVERPDGSNFTLKIRSTKLEDSAMYFCASKGAGETQYFGPGTRLLVL.

V gene TRBV4-2 combines with J gene TRBJ2-7; TRBD2 agrees at 9 bases. Germline-derived CDR1 and CDR2 are LGHNA and YNFKEQ. V was pared by 0 bases and J by 0 bases, with 6 bases of the junction left unmatched. This CDR3 region has 17 residues. CDR3 DNA: TGTGCCAGCAGCCAAGATACAGCGGGGGGCCTCTCCTACGAGCAGTACTTC. Translation gives CASSQDTAGGLSYEQYF.

J is TRBJ1-2 and V is TRBV5-4; the D gene is possibly TRBD1 (5 bases). Trimming stripped 2 bases from V and 8 bases from J, with 16 bases between. CDR1 and CDR2 (germline): SGHNT, YYREEE (reference sequence). The CDR3 covers 14 residues. CDR3 coding DNA: TGTGCCAGCAGCTTATCCGGGACCAAAGGAGGCTACACCTTC. It is translated as CASSLSGTKGGYTF.

This chain links TRBV6-4 with TRBJ2-3; 7 bases line up with TRBD2. After removal of 6 bases from V and 1 base from J, the junction contained 4 bases not matched to a gene. The CDR3 is 14 residues long. From germline, CDR1 is MRHNA and CDR2 SNTAGT. The CDR3, as DNA: TGTGCCAGCAGCACTAGCGCCGGCACAGATACGCAGTATTTT. Translating gives CASSTSAGTDTQYF.

The chain uses TRBV10-2 and TRBJ1-4; D remains ambiguous. Per germline, CDR1 WSHSY and CDR2 SAAADI. V was trimmed by 3 bases and J by 4 bases, leaving 6 bases between them. The CDR3 runs 13 residues. The CDR3 region is CASSDSINEKLFF. CDR3 DNA sequence: TGCGCCAGCAGTGACTCGATTAATGAAAAACTGTTTTTT.

The J gene is TRBJ2-1, the V gene TRBV4-1, with D tentatively TRBD2 (5 bases). Germline V gene sequence: CDR1 MGHRA, CDR2 YSYEKL. Trimming shortened V by 3 bases and J by 6 bases, and 12 bases separated the two germline ends. The CDR3 is made up of 14 amino acids. CDR3 bases: TGCGCCAGCAGCCAGTGGGGAACTAGCAATGAGCAGTTCTTC. It yields the protein CASSQWGTSNEQFF.

J is TRBJ1-6 and V is TRBV4-3; the D is unclear. This CDR3 spans 18 amino acids. V lost 0 bases, J lost 0 bases, and 12 bases lay in between. CDR1 is LGHNA, CDR2 YSLEER, per germline. The CDR3 loop reads CASSQELRAHSYNSPLHF. The CDR3 region has the DNA TGCGCCAGCAGCCAAGAATTAAGGGCCCACTCCTATAATTCACCCCTCCACTTT.

The CDR3 sequence: CASSPQLGPNTEAFF. CDR3 coding DNA: TGTGCCAGCAGCCCGCAACTGGGACCGAACACTGAAGCTTTCTTT. V usage is TRBV9 and J usage is TRBJ1-1, with D perhaps TRBD1 (5 bases). Per the germline V gene, CDR1 is SGDLS and CDR2 is YYNGEE. The germline V and J ends were trimmed by 4 bases and 1 base, with 14 bases remaining between them. There are 15 residues in the CDR3.